The 14 T cell receptor beta chains below were found in one sample sequenced in a study of T cell changes during pregnancy in multiple sclerosis. TCRdb's table, derived via immunoSEQ multiplex PCR, lists solely in-frame clones and lacks some. The data show over 30,000 clones, 70% to 90% seen once. Sequencing used CD8+ T cells from peripheral blood mononuclear cells, obtained in the third trimester of pregnancy. All receptors come from a female donor with multiple sclerosis, enrolled in a pregnancy study.

This clone is a singleton in its sample. The V call is TRBV7-5, the J call TRBJ1-6; whether TRBD1, the table's D call, matches the DNA was not checked. TRBV7-5 is flagged as a pseudogene. This CDR3 is built from 19 residues. Here the CDR3 DNA reads TGTGCCAGAAGCGGACCCCAGGGGTTTCGCCCGGGGTATAATTCACCCCTCCACTTT. Protein sequence: CARSGPQGFRPGYNSPLHF.

The chain combines TRBV30 with TRBJ1-1; TRBD1 agrees at 8 bases. CDR1 and CDR2 from the germline V gene are GTSNPN and SVGIG (reference sequence). Losses at the gene ends were 7 bases for V and 4 bases for J; bases not matched to a gene: 2. This CDR3 is built from 11 residues. This CDR3 is CALDRGTEAFF. CDR3 nucleotides: TGTGCCTTAGACAGGGGCACTGAAGCTTTCTTT.

This chain connects TRBV7-3 to TRBJ1-1, with D possibly matching TRBD1 (5 bases). CDR3 size: 15 residues. Germline V gives CDR1 SGHTA, CDR2 FQGTGA. Trimming pared 1 base from V and 1 base from J, leaving 10 bases between. The CDR3 DNA follows: TGTGCCAGCAGCTTAAGGGGGGACCCGAACACTGAAGCTTTCTTT. Residues: CASSLRGDPNTEAFF.

V gene TRBV9 combines with J gene TRBJ2-1, with 8 nucleotides matching TRBD2. The V gene end was trimmed by 7 bases and the J gene end by 2 bases; junction bases not matched to a gene: 8. Germline V CDR1 and CDR2: SGDLS, YYNGEE. This CDR3 contains 15 residues. The CDR3 region is CASSGGGPTYNEQFF. The CDR3 region has the DNA TGTGCCAGCTCCGGGGGGGGCCCCACCTACAATGAGCAGTTCTTC.

The V gene is TRBV15, the J gene TRBJ1-5; 9 bases are shared with TRBD1. This CDR3 comprises 16 residues. Germline values: CDR1 LNHNV, CDR2 YYDKDF (reference sequence). J lost 7 bases, V lost 1 base, and 8 bases had no gene match. The DNA for the CDR3 is TGTGCCACCAGCAGAGGGCCACAGGGGGCCCGGCAGCCCCAGCATTTT. Amino acids: CATSRGPQGARQPQHF.

This chain links TRBV7-2 with TRBJ1-1, with a possible D match to TRBD1 (6 bases). The CDR3 is made up of 16 amino acids. V was cut by 3 bases and J by 0 bases, with 14 bases left in between. Germline V gives CDR1 SGHTA, CDR2 FQGNSA. CDR3 nucleotide sequence: TGTGCCAGCAGCTTGGGGGGGGCGGGGTTGAACACTGAAGCTTTCTTT. Encoded protein: CASSLGGAGLNTEAFF. Full variable domain (outside the CDR3, taken from reference TRBV7-2 and TRBJ1-1): GAGVSQSPSNKVTEKGKDVELRCDPISGHTALYWYRQSLGQGLEFLIYFQGNSAPDKSGLPSDRFSAERTGGSVSTLTIQRTQQEDSAVYLCASSLGGAGLNTEAFFGQGTRLTVV.

The chain employs TRBV19 and TRBJ2-1, with 12 bases aligning to TRBD2. The germline CDR1 and CDR2 sequences are LNHDA and SQIVND (reference sequence). V lost 9 bases to trimming and J lost 9 bases; unmatched junction nucleotides: 12. The CDR3 totals 15 residues. CDR3 in amino acids: CASNGLAGRLGEQFF. CDR3 coding DNA: TGTGCCAGCAACGGACTAGCGGGGCGCCTGGGTGAGCAGTTCTTC. Full variable domain (missing parts from reference TRBV19 and TRBJ2-1): DGGITQSPKYLFRKEGQNVTLSCEQNLNHDAMYWYRQDPGQGLRLIYYSQIVNDFQKGDIAEGYSVSREKKESFPLTVTSAQKNPTAFYLCASNGLAGRLGEQFFGPGTRLTVL.

This clone was found once. V usage is TRBV9 and J usage is TRBJ2-5; the D gene is possibly TRBD2 (5 bases). Looked up from germline, CDR1 is SGDLS and CDR2 is YYNGEE. V lost 0 bases and J 2 bases, leaving 17 bases between the germline ends. The CDR3 covers 17 residues. In DNA, the CDR3 is TGTGCCAGCAGCGTAGAGCAATGGGGAGAGGCGCAAGAGACCCAGTACTTC. It is translated as CASSVEQWGEAQETQYF. The whole variable domain, filled in from reference TRBV9 and TRBJ2-5, reads DSGVTQTPKHLITATGQRVTLRCSPRSGDLSVYWYQQSLDQGLQFLIQYYNGEERAKGNILERFSAQQFPDLHSELNLSSLELGDSALYFCASSVEQWGEAQETQYFGPGTRLLVL.

The chain links TRBV19 to TRBJ1-5, with 7 bases lining up with TRBD1. With V trimmed by 7 bases and J by 0 bases, 9 bases remained unmatched. From germline, CDR1 is LNHDA and CDR2 SQIVND (reference sequence). The CDR3 has 16 amino acids. CDR3 amino acids: CASTGTEIYSNQPQHF. CDR3 sequence (DNA): TGTGCCAGTACCGGGACAGAAATTTATAGCAATCAGCCCCAGCATTTT. Based on the CDR3 plus reference TRBV19 and TRBJ1-5, the full variable domain is DGGITQSPKYLFRKEGQNVTLSCEQNLNHDAMYWYRQDPGQGLRLIYYSQIVNDFQKGDIAEGYSVSREKKESFPLTVTSAQKNPTAFYLCASTGTEIYSNQPQHFGDGTRLSIL.

The rearrangement uses TRBV6-5 and TRBJ2-7; maybe TRBD2 (6 bases). Trimming stripped 2 bases from V and 4 bases from J, with 12 bases between. Germline V gene sequence: CDR1 MNHEY, CDR2 SVGAGI. CDR3 length: 14 amino acids. The CDR3: CASSYRGSRYEQYF. The CDR3 DNA reads as TGTGCCAGCAGTTACCGGGGGTCCAGGTACGAGCAGTACTTC.

The chain is built from TRBV5-1 and TRBJ1-2; 10 nucleotides agree with TRBD1. Germline trimming cut 3 bases from V and 5 bases from J; bases unmatched to any gene: 4. The CDR3 is 14 residues long. CDR1 SGHRS and CDR2 YFSETQ come from the germline V gene. The CDR3 sequence: CASSWDRGDYGYTF. The CDR3 DNA reads as TGCGCCAGCAGCTGGGACAGGGGTGATTATGGCTACACCTTC.

This clone occurred once. The chain combines TRBV30 with TRBJ2-7, with D perhaps matching TRBD1 (6 bases). Per germline, CDR1 GTSNPN and CDR2 SVGIG (reference sequence). V lost 4 bases and J lost 3, with 16 bases in between. This CDR3 is built from 14 residues. The CDR3 here is CAWTPKDSFYEQYF. CDR3 bases: TGTGCCTGGACCCCAAAGGACAGTTTCTACGAGCAGTACTTC.

The V gene is TRBV5-6, the J gene TRBJ2-1; 10 nucleotides agree with TRBD2. Losses at the gene ends were 4 bases for V and 4 bases for J; bases not matched to a gene: 8. CDR1 is SGHDT and CDR2 is YYEEEE in the germline V gene. The CDR3 has 16 residues. The CDR3 nucleotides read TGTGCCAGCAGCCCCTCAACTAGCGGGGATTACAATGAGCAGTTCTTC. It codes for CASSPSTSGDYNEQFF. The variable domain in full, completed from reference TRBV5-6 and TRBJ2-1, reads DAGVTQSPTHLIKTRGQQVTLRCSPKSGHDTVSWYQQALGQGPQFIFQYYEEEERQRGNFPDRFSGHQFPNYSSELNVNALLLGDSALYLCASSPSTSGDYNEQFFGPGTRLTVL.

J is TRBJ1-2 and V is TRBV7-9, with D tentatively TRBD1 (5 bases). Per the germline V gene, CDR1 is SEHNR and CDR2 is FQNEAQ (reference sequence). Trimming pared 0 bases from V and 6 bases from J, leaving 5 bases between. The CDR3 is 12 amino acids. This chain's CDR3 is CASSLATDGYTF. The CDR3 region has the DNA TGTGCCAGCAGCTTAGCGACAGATGGCTACACCTTC.